These 30 T cell receptor beta chains came from one sample sequenced in a study of CD8 T cells in ankylosing spondylitis. Antigens of these TCRs are unknown. TCRdb called the 5' RACE reads again in MiXCR, with one record for every CDR3 protein. The sample carries 350,000 to 550,000 distinct CDR3 sequences, around 26% recorded once. Points from the study as a whole: Blood from ankylosing spondylitis patients appeared to carry a characteristic roughly 8-variant TCR beta motif.

Sequenced sample: blood, either unsorted or a sorted T cell fraction (not recorded which). These receptors originate from a male donor with ankylosing spondylitis.

J is TRBJ2-3 and V is TRBV11-2, with 11 positions matching TRBD2. The CDR3 runs to 16 residues. The V segment lost 2 bases and the J segment 5 bases; nucleotides outside the gene matches: 6. CDR1 is SGHAT, CDR2 FQNNGV, per germline. CDR3 bases: TGTGCCAGCAGCTTACTAGCGGGAGGTGCGGGAGATACGCAGTATTTT. This gives the protein CASSLLAGGAGDTQYF.

The chain employs TRBV27 and TRBJ2-5; 7 bases are a match to TRBD1. The CDR3 length is 15 residues. The J segment lost 2 bases and the V segment lost 5 bases, leaving 8 bases of the junction unmatched. Per germline, CDR1 MNHEY and CDR2 SMNVEV (reference sequence). DNA for the CDR3: TGTGCCAGCAGTCGTATGACAGGGTTTCAAGAGACCCAGTACTTC. Translated, it gives CASSRMTGFQETQYF.

The rearrangement joins TRBV12-3 or TRBV12-4 to TRBJ1-5; D is unresolved. The CDR3 has 13 amino acids. The V gene lost 5 bases and the J gene lost 3 bases, with 8 bases spanning the gap. The CDR3 loop reads CASSRSFNQPQHF. DNA for the CDR3: TGTGCCAGCAGTCGCAGTTTCAATCAGCCCCAGCATTTT.

This clonotype was seen a few times. This chain connects TRBV25-1 to TRBJ2-1; no firm D call. Germline V gene sequence: CDR1 MGHDK, CDR2 SYGVNS. This CDR3 spans 12 amino acids. Trimming cost V 3 bases and J 4 bases, with 4 bases left between them. As DNA, the CDR3 is TGTGCCAGCAGTGAGGGTTACAATGAGCAGTTCTTC. Translation gives CASSEGYNEQFF.

This clonotype has a handful of counts. The chain carries TRBV12-3 or TRBV12-4 and TRBJ1-2, with a tentative D call TRBD1 (5 bases). Trimming stripped 3 bases from V and 4 bases from J, with 9 bases between. The CDR3 is made up of 13 amino acids. CDR3 sequence reads: CASSFRATYGYTF. The DNA of the CDR3 is TGTGCCAGCAGTTTCAGGGCAACCTATGGCTACACCTTC.

The sample holds one count of this clonotype. J is TRBJ1-5 and V is TRBV10-1, with D possibly TRBD1 on 5 matching bases. Between the trimmed V and J ends, which lost 3 bases and 5 bases, there was a span of 11 bases. CDR1 and CDR2 from the germline V gene are WNHNN and SYGVQD (reference sequence). This CDR3 has 14 residues. Here the CDR3 reads CASSDGGGDQPQHF. As DNA, the CDR3 is TGCGCCAGCAGTGATGGGGGGGGAGATCAGCCCCAGCATTTT.

The chain recombines TRBV11-3 with TRBJ2-3; 9 bases map to TRBD2. CDR3 length equals 16 residues. The V and J ends lost 5 bases and 4 bases, in that order; junction bases with no gene match: 10. The germline CDR1 and CDR2 sequences are SGHNT and YENEEA. The CDR3 DNA is TGTGCCAGCAGCCCTCCTGGTAGCGGGAGTGCAGATACGCAGTATTTT. Protein: CASSPPGSGSADTQYF.

The sample holds a few counts of this clonotype. The rearrangement joins TRBV6-5 to TRBJ2-7; 7 nucleotides match TRBD1. CDR1 is MNHEY and CDR2 is SVGAGI in the germline V gene. The ends lost 0 bases at V and 3 bases at J; junction bases unmatched: 5. The CDR3 length is 15 residues. The CDR3 DNA sequence: TGTGCCAGCAGTTACTCGAGAGGGGGCAACTACGAGCAGTACTTC. Translating it yields CASSYSRGGNYEQYF.

This clonotype was counted between two and nine times. The chain links TRBV25-1 to TRBJ1-2; D is unclear. The CDR3 runs to 14 residues. The germline V and J ends were trimmed by 3 bases and 8 bases, with 16 bases remaining between them. Germline V gene data show CDR1 as MGHDK and CDR2 as SYGVNS. The CDR3 reads CASSDPRGAGGYTF. DNA of the CDR3: TGTGCCAGCAGTGACCCCCGGGGAGCCGGCGGCTACACCTTC.

In its sample, this clonotype was seen a few times. This chain connects TRBV20-1 to TRBJ2-1, with 9 bases aligning to TRBD2. The CDR3 loop spans 16 amino acids. Germline lookup yields CDR1 DFQATT and CDR2 SNEGSKA (reference sequence). V lost 0 bases and J lost 10; bases outside the gene matches: 13. The CDR3 region is CSARDYGSGSIEEQFF. The DNA for the CDR3 is TGCAGTGCTAGAGATTATGGTAGCGGGAGCATAGAGGAGCAGTTCTTC.

This clonotype has a count of ten or more. V usage is TRBV11-2 and J usage is TRBJ2-1; TRBD2 matches at 7 bases. Germline V gives CDR1 SGHAT, CDR2 FQNNGV. With 6 bases clipped from V and 0 bases from J, the junction kept 5 bases outside the gene matches. CDR3 length: 15 residues. CDR3 protein: CASSLSGNSYNEQFF. CDR3 DNA sequence: TGTGCCAGCAGTTTGAGCGGGAACTCCTACAATGAGCAGTTCTTC.

The V gene is TRBV28, the J gene TRBJ2-7; D not certain. Germline V gives CDR1 MDHEN, CDR2 SYDVKM. The germline V and J ends were trimmed by 3 bases and 3 bases, with 15 bases remaining between them. The CDR3 spans 15 residues. CDR3 residues: CASSFRSERLYEQYV. The CDR3 DNA sequence: TGTGCCAGCAGTTTTAGGTCAGAACGCCTCTACGAGCAGTACGTC.

This chain uses TRBV20-1 with TRBJ2-1; TRBD2 agrees at 10 bases. J gave up 2 bases and V 5 bases, and 12 bases lay outside the gene matches. Germline V gene lookup returns CDR1 DFQATT and CDR2 SNEGSKA (reference sequence). This CDR3 comprises 17 residues. The CDR3 sequence: CSAAHTGTSVAYNEQFF. Written as DNA, the CDR3 is TGCAGTGCTGCACACACCGGGACTAGCGTCGCCTACAATGAGCAGTTCTTC.

The gene calls are TRBV9 and TRBJ2-2; 7 bases line up with TRBD2. V lost 0 bases to trimming and J lost 4 bases; unmatched junction nucleotides: 3. The CDR3 is 15 amino acids. Per the germline V gene, CDR1 is SGDLS and CDR2 is YYNGEE. CDR3 loop: CASSVELASTGELFF. CDR3 in DNA: TGTGCCAGCAGCGTAGAACTAGCGAGCACCGGGGAGCTGTTTTTT.

This sequence joins TRBV20-1 and TRBJ1-6; D unresolved. Germline CDR1 and CDR2: DFQATT and SNEGSKA (reference sequence). V dropped 0 bases and J dropped 7 bases, with 10 bases sitting between them. The CDR3 is made up of 14 amino acids. Here the CDR3 DNA reads TGCAGTGCTAGAGATGGCCCTGGGAATTCACCCCTCCACTTT. As protein: CSARDGPGNSPLHF.

The J gene is TRBJ2-3, the V gene TRBV28; 10 nucleotides match TRBD2. Per the germline V gene, CDR1 is MDHEN and CDR2 is SYDVKM. The CDR3 loop spans 16 amino acids. The J segment lost 1 base and the V segment lost 8 bases, leaving 9 bases of the junction unmatched. In DNA, the CDR3 is TGTGCCAGCGGACTAGCGGTCTCCGGAGGCACAGATACGCAGTATTTT. This translates into CASGLAVSGGTDTQYF.

The chain joins TRBV12-3 or TRBV12-4 to TRBJ1-1; maybe TRBD1 (6 bases). Trimming pared 5 bases from V and 11 bases from J, leaving 15 bases between. This CDR3 is built from 12 residues. CDR3 in amino acids: CASSPGTSGAFF. CDR3 DNA: TGTGCCAGCAGTCCAGGGACATCGGGGGCTTTCTTT.

This clonotype has a handful of counts. V and J are TRBV12-3 or TRBV12-4 and TRBJ1-1; no clear D gene. The length of the CDR3 is 12 residues. Trimming took 2 bases from V and 6 from J, leaving 7 bases between them. The CDR3 region is CASSLFEAEAFF. CDR3 nucleotide sequence: TGTGCCAGCAGTTTATTCGAGGCTGAAGCTTTCTTT.

The rearrangement uses TRBV5-1 and TRBJ1-1, with D uncertain. V was trimmed by 3 bases and J by 0 bases, leaving 12 bases between them. The CDR3 consists of 15 residues. Per the germline V gene, CDR1 is SGHRS and CDR2 is YFSETQ. This CDR3 is CASSSSTAMNTEAFF. The CDR3 region has the DNA TGCGCCAGCAGCTCATCGACGGCAATGAACACTGAAGCTTTCTTT.

This chain connects TRBV5-1 to TRBJ2-7; 7 bases are a match to TRBD1. V lost 1 base and J lost 2; bases outside the gene matches: 3. CDR1 is SGHRS and CDR2 is YFSETQ in the germline V gene. The CDR3 is made up of 14 amino acids. CDR3 sequence reads: CASSLYRGAYEQYF. In DNA form, the CDR3 reads TGCGCCAGCAGCTTGTACAGGGGCGCCTACGAGCAGTACTTC.

This clonotype came up a few times. V and J are TRBV27 and TRBJ2-3, with no clear D. Trimming pared 5 bases from V and 6 bases from J, leaving 15 bases between. Germline V lookup: CDR1 MNHEY, CDR2 SMNVEV (reference sequence). The CDR3 spans 14 residues. CDR3 bases: TGTGCCAGCAGTCCCGGACCGAAGTGGGATACGCAGTATTTT. Translation: CASSPGPKWDTQYF.

This clonotype was observed a handful of times. The J gene is TRBJ1-5, the V gene TRBV9; D not resolved. The CDR3 consists of 13 residues. From germline, CDR1 is SGDLS and CDR2 YYNGEE. Trimming left V 4 bases short and J 5 bases short, with 10 bases between. The chain's CDR3 is CASSSQPDQPQHF. In DNA form, the CDR3 reads TGTGCCAGCAGCTCGCAACCAGATCAGCCCCAGCATTTT.

This chain uses TRBV10-2 with TRBJ2-2; 7 bases fit TRBD2. Trimming removed 6 bases from V and 6 bases from J; junction bases left unmatched: 13. CDR3 length equals 16 residues. Germline loops: CDR1 WSHSY, CDR2 SAAADI. The CDR3 DNA reads as TGCGCCAGCAGGAAAGCGGGAAGAATGGGAGCCGGGGAGCTGTTTTTT. Encoded protein: CASRKAGRMGAGELFF.

CDR3 sequence: CASSQVDRPYGYTF. The DNA of the CDR3 is TGCGCCAGCAGCCAAGTTGACAGGCCTTATGGCTACACCTTC. The chain has TRBV4-1 and TRBJ1-2; tentative D call: TRBD1 (6 bases). This CDR3 comprises 14 residues. Germline V gives CDR1 MGHRA, CDR2 YSYEKL. V lost 1 base, J lost 5 bases, and 11 bases lay in between.

The chain uses TRBV2 and TRBJ2-1; D unresolved. Germline-derived CDR1 and CDR2 are SNHLY and FYNNEI. V was trimmed by 6 bases and J by 2 bases, leaving 14 bases between them. The CDR3 covers 15 residues. The CDR3: CASRLEALPYNEQFF. The CDR3 bases are TGTGCCAGCAGGTTAGAAGCGTTACCCTACAATGAGCAGTTCTTC.

This chain joins TRBV15 and TRBJ1-2; D unclear. CDR1 is LNHNV and CDR2 is YYDKDF in the germline V gene (reference sequence). The CDR3 is 14 amino acids. V was trimmed by 0 bases and J by 6 bases, leaving 11 bases between them. The CDR3 DNA sequence: TGTGCCACCAGCAGAGAAGCACGAAGCGATGGCTACACCTTC. Its translation is CATSREARSDGYTF.

The chain joins TRBV10-2 to TRBJ1-2, with 7 bases that match TRBD1. The trim removed 0 bases at V and 8 bases at J, leaving 9 bases unmatched. Germline-derived CDR1 and CDR2 are WSHSY and SAAADI. This CDR3 comprises 15 residues. The CDR3 loop is CASSESRGLSRGYTF. CDR3 coding DNA: TGCGCCAGCAGTGAGTCGAGGGGGCTGTCGCGCGGCTACACCTTC.

The chain joins TRBV3-1 to TRBJ2-5, with D unclear. This CDR3 has 14 residues. The germline V and J ends were trimmed by 1 base and 5 bases, with 11 bases remaining between them. Per the germline V gene, CDR1 is LGHDT and CDR2 is YNNKEL (reference sequence). The DNA of the CDR3 is TGTGCCAGCAGCCAAGCACCGAGTCAGGAGACCCAGTACTTC. Amino acid sequence: CASSQAPSQETQYF.

The chain uses TRBV29-1 and TRBJ1-4; no clear D gene. This CDR3 is built from 14 residues. The germline V and J ends were trimmed by 5 bases and 0 bases, with 10 bases remaining between them. In germline, CDR1 is SQVTM, CDR2 ANQGSEA. The CDR3 DNA reads TGCAGCGTTCTGCTGAGGGCAACTAATGAAAAACTGTTTTTT. Its protein is CSVLLRATNEKLFF.

The rearrangement links TRBV7-9 to TRBJ1-1, with D possibly matching TRBD1 (5 bases). CDR3 length: 16 amino acids. Germline lookup yields CDR1 SEHNR and CDR2 FQNEAQ (reference sequence). V was pared by 3 bases and J by 1 base, with 15 bases between. The DNA of the CDR3 is TGTGCCAGCAGCTTGGGGGTGGGCAGAGAGAACACTGAAGCTTTCTTT. This translates into CASSLGVGRENTEAFF.